Given below is one T cell receptor beta chain in context. This specimen belongs to a study of blood T cell repertoires in COVID-19. Turning to the study itself: Both acute and convalescent COVID-19 samples were obtained from the United States, Italy and Spain. PBMCs, B-cell-depleted T cells, or T cells were the source of the cDNA or gDNA that made up the material.

Original processing notes: Reference gene primer amplification gave estimated nucleated cell counts. Method: immunoSEQ multiplex PCR; TCRdb's copy keeps in-frame clones and lacks some. The V and J calls and clone size are taken from that table; D and trimming were inferred from the DNA. The data contain 370,000 or so clones, about 80% of them seen just once; the ten biggest clones take up around 1.1%. Looked up from germline, CDR1 is MNHEY and CDR2 is SVGAGI. The CDR3 length is 15 residues. Trimming cost V 10 bases and J 6 bases, with 21 bases left between them. The V gene is TRBV6-5, the J gene TRBJ2-2; tentative D call: TRBD2 (6 bases). This TCR came from a human donor with acute or convalescent COVID-19. The donor label of this sample is uncertain. The sequenced sample consisted of peripheral blood. This chain's CDR3 is CATIPGRGSAGELFF. CDR3 sequence (DNA): TGTGCCACCATCCCGGGGCGGGGATCGGCCGGGGAGCTGTTTTTT.